This T cell receptor (beta chain) was profiled in a study of blood T cell repertoires in COVID-19. Trimming removed 1 base from V and 1 base from J, with 10 bases in between. This CDR3 has 14 residues. Germline V lookup: CDR1 GTSNPN, CDR2 SVGIG (reference sequence). Individuals drawn from about 26 US areas were about 18 to 89 years old. Allocation to cohorts depended on clinical history reported by the participants. All recovered Cohort 3 donors got two negative PCRs, got clearance, or saw symptom resolution. Profiled with immunoSEQ multiplex PCR; TCRdb holds only in-frame clones, not every one. Among 140,000 to 150,000 clones listed, roughly 85% were seen once.

The specimen sequenced was PBMCs or T cells enriched from blood (not recorded which). The J gene is TRBJ1-1, the V gene TRBV30; the D gene is possibly TRBD1 (5 bases). This TCR was recovered from a man in his fifties or sixties who had recovered from COVID-19. The DNA of the CDR3 is TGTGCCTGGAGTGCGGGGGTGGAGAACACTGAAGCTTTCTTT. Its protein is CAWSAGVENTEAFF.